Following are 20 T cell receptor beta chains from one sample sequenced in a study of regulatory T cells in long-lasting Graves disease (dated by TCRdb to 2020 to 2023). Libraries came from multiplex PCR. TCRdb lists the instrument as Illumina HiSeq 4000. iRepertoire HTBI primers and Arm-PCR amplification of CDR3 regions were used to construct TCR beta libraries. TCRdb itself trimmed the public reads at Q25 with fastp, ran MiXCR and retained productive beta chains. For every CDR3 protein sequence, its rows merge into one entry that carries the most common genes and DNA. This sample is represented by roughly 430,000 distinct CDR3 sequences; roughly a fifth of them were singletons. The top ten clonotypes cover 14% of the sample. This specimen's time point label, interpreted: persistent/refractory GD, antithyroid drugs over 5 years with positive TRAb. For both TCR sequencing and RNA sequencing, RNA was extracted from PBMCs using TRIzol.

The source was peripheral blood mononuclear cells (PBMCs), collected when the disease was refractory, from a patient treated with antithyroid drugs. The receptor set was obtained from a female donor with Graves disease.

As to this clonotype: This sequence is one base from a far larger clone and is likely a read error. This chain joins TRBV7-8 and TRBJ2-2; unclear D gene. This CDR3 is 13 amino acids long. The germline V gene encodes CDR1 SGHVS and CDR2 FQNEAQ. V dropped 1 base and J dropped 9 bases, with 9 bases sitting between them. This CDR3 is CASSLEGSRELFF. The CDR3 nucleotides read TGTGCCAGCAGCTTAGAAGGTTCCAGGGAGCTGTTTTTT.

This clonotype was observed many times. This chain joins TRBV5-1 and TRBJ1-2; 8 nucleotides line up with TRBD1. Germline V lookup: CDR1 SGHRS, CDR2 YFSETQ. V gave up 4 bases and J gave up 7 bases; unmatched junction bases: 6. This CDR3 region has 13 residues. The CDR3 nucleotides are TGCGCCAGCAGCCAGGGGACAGGTGGTGGCTACACCTTC. As protein: CASSQGTGGGYTF.

This clonotype appeared many times. The chain employs TRBV7-8 and TRBJ1-1, with 8 bases matching TRBD1. The CDR3 totals 16 residues. Germline trimming cut 3 bases from V and 5 bases from J; bases unmatched to any gene: 11. CDR1 and CDR2 from the germline V gene are SGHVS and FQNEAQ. For the CDR3, the DNA is TGTGCCAGCAGCTTTGGCTTGGGGCAGGGGGCTACTGAAGCTTTCTTT. Translating gives CASSFGLGQGATEAFF.

Note on this clonotype: A single base separates this from a much larger clone, so it may be a read error. The rearrangement uses TRBV2 and TRBJ2-2, with a tentative D call TRBD2 (5 bases). Germline V CDR1 and CDR2: SNHLY, FYNNEI. The CDR3 covers 15 residues. The CDR3 is CAGRNPDRGTGELFF. CDR3 DNA sequence: TGTGCCGGCAGAAACCCTGACCGGGGCACCGGGGAGCTGTTTTTT.

This clonotype was observed a few times. The chain is built from TRBV7-3 and TRBJ2-2; D possibly corresponds to TRBD1 (5 bases). The CDR3 length is 15 residues. The ends were cut back, 4 bases at V and 0 bases at J, with 9 bases in the middle. CDR1 and CDR2 (germline): SGHTA, FQGTGA. In nucleotides, the CDR3 is TGTGCCAGCAGCTCGGCAGGGTCGAACACCGGGGAGCTGTTTTTT. It is translated as CASSSAGSNTGELFF.

As for this clonotype: Sequence at one end of the junction differs from germline and may be a read error. The genes are TRBV30 and TRBJ2-4; 8 bases line up with TRBD1. CDR1 is GTSNPN and CDR2 is SVGIG in the germline V gene (reference sequence). The CDR3 has 14 amino acids. For the CDR3, the DNA is TGTGCCCGGAGTACAGGGGGTGCCAAAAACATTCAGTACTTC. Its protein is CARSTGGAKNIQYF. Combining the CDR3 with reference TRBV30 and TRBJ2-4 gives the whole variable domain SQTIHQWPATLVQPVGSPLSLECTVEGTSNPNLYWYRQAAGRGLQLLFYSVGIGQISSEVPQNLSASRPQDRQFILSSKKLLLSDSGFYLCARSTGGAKNIQYFGAGTRLSVL.

In the case of this clonotype: One base away lies a much larger clone, so this may be a sequencing read error. The chain combines TRBV30 with TRBJ1-5, with D tentatively TRBD1 (5 bases). The V gene's germline CDR1 is GTSNPN and CDR2 SVGIG (reference sequence). The CDR3 has 12 amino acids. Between the trimmed V and J ends, which lost 2 bases and 10 bases, there was a span of 12 bases. In nucleotides, the CDR3 is TGTGCCTGGAGTACCACGCAGGGCCCCCAGCATTTT. Translated: CAWSTTQGPQHF.

With regard to this clonotype: The missing conserved phenylalanine or tryptophan at the end of this CDR3 makes a read error likely. The chain has TRBV10-3 and TRBJ2-2, with 12 bases lining up with TRBD2. The germline CDR1 and CDR2 sequences are ENHRY and SYGVKD. CDR3 length equals 15 residues. Trimming at V came to 4 bases and at J to 8 bases, leaving 5 bases not matched to a gene. In DNA, the CDR3 is TGTGCCATCAGTGGCACTAGCGGGAGGTCGGGGGAGCTGTTTATT. Its translation: CAISGTSGRSGELFI.

This clonotype was picked up many times. This chain uses TRBV28 with TRBJ1-2, with D possibly matching TRBD1 (5 bases). The CDR3 is 11 amino acids. CDR1 is MDHEN and CDR2 is SYDVKM in the germline V gene. CDR3 bases: TGTGTGGTGGGGGCTAACTATGGCTACACCTTC. Translated, it gives CVVGANYGYTF.

This clonotype was found many times. This chain joins TRBV7-9 and TRBJ2-2; 7 nucleotides line up with TRBD2. The junction had 11 bases not matched to a gene; V was cut back by 4 bases and J by 6 bases. The CDR3 contains 16 residues. The germline V gene encodes CDR1 SEHNR and CDR2 FQNEAQ (reference sequence). The CDR3 spells CASSSVSGKKAGELFF. The CDR3 DNA follows: TGTGCCAGCAGCTCAGTAAGCGGGAAGAAGGCCGGGGAGCTGTTTTTT.

The sample holds many counts of this clonotype. The J gene is TRBJ2-7, the V gene TRBV20-1; D might be TRBD2 (6 bases). The CDR3 contains 14 residues. The V end lost 0 bases, the J end lost 1 base, and 10 bases lay between the germline ends. CDR1 is DFQATT, CDR2 SNEGSKA, per germline (reference sequence). CDR3 nucleotides: TGCAGTGCTAGAGATTTGGCGGGATCCTACGAGCAGTACTTC. Its translation is CSARDLAGSYEQYF.

This clonotype has at least ten counts. V and J are TRBV6-1 and TRBJ1-5; a possible D gene is TRBD1 (5 bases). CDR1 MNHNS and CDR2 SASEGT come from the germline V gene. V was trimmed by 8 bases and J by 7 bases, leaving 15 bases between them. This CDR3 comprises 13 residues. The DNA for the CDR3 is TGTGCCAGCCAGGGAGATTACGGGCAGCCCCAGCATTTT. Its protein is CASQGDYGQPQHF.

This chain connects TRBV20-1 to TRBJ1-2, with D possibly TRBD1 on 5 matching bases. Germline V lookup: CDR1 DFQATT, CDR2 SNEGSKA (reference sequence). Deletions cut 0 bases from V and 2 bases from J, with 19 bases between. This CDR3 contains 17 residues. CDR3 protein: CSARDRGGEPSNYGYTF. CDR3 nucleotides: TGCAGTGCTAGAGATCGGGGAGGGGAGCCTTCAAACTATGGCTACACCTTC.

About this clonotype itself: Just one base apart from a much larger clone, this may be a read error. V gene TRBV6-2 or TRBV6-3 combines with J gene TRBJ1-2, with D perhaps TRBD1 (6 bases). Germline loops: CDR1 MNHEY, CDR2 SVGEGT. Trimming removed 6 bases at V and 2 bases at J, with 16 bases between. The CDR3 is 15 residues long. The DNA of the CDR3 is TGTGCCAGCAGCGAAATTGGACAGCCAAACTATGGCTACACCTTC. Translated: CASSEIGQPNYGYTF.

This clonotype has just a few counts. The genes are TRBV4-1 and TRBJ2-7; D unclear. The V and J ends lost 4 bases and 7 bases respectively, with 14 bases between them. CDR3 length: 13 amino acids. The germline gives CDR1 MGHRA, CDR2 YSYEKL. CDR3 amino acids: CASSPPAPGEQYF. The CDR3 bases are TGCGCCAGCAGCCCTCCGGCCCCCGGGGAGCAGTACTTC.

This clonotype appeared many times. The chain uses TRBV12-3 or TRBV12-4 and TRBJ2-7, with D possibly being TRBD1 or TRBD2 (5 bases each). The length of the CDR3 is 14 residues. V gave up 6 bases and J gave up 2 bases, with 14 bases separating them. Here the CDR3 reads CASRGDAFTYEQYF. The CDR3, as DNA: TGTGCCAGCAGGGGGGATGCCTTTACCTACGAGCAGTACTTC.

Of note for this clonotype: A much bigger clone sits one base away, suggesting this may be a read error. The chain carries TRBV27 and TRBJ1-1; a weak D match, TRBD1 (5 bases). Germline CDR1 and CDR2: MNHEY and SMNVEV (reference sequence). The length of the CDR3 is 13 residues. The CDR3 DNA follows: TGTGCCAGCAGTTTGGGACTCTACACTGAAGCTCTCTTT. Protein product: CASSLGLYTEALF.

This clonotype was found a few times. The J gene is TRBJ2-5, the V gene TRBV7-6, with a weak D call TRBD2 (6 bases). This CDR3 spans 13 amino acids. Germline V CDR1 and CDR2: SGHVS, FNYEAQ. V was trimmed by 3 bases and J by 7 bases, leaving 12 bases between them. The CDR3 reads CASSFASDSTQYF. DNA of the CDR3: TGTGCCAGCAGCTTCGCTAGCGATTCGACCCAGTACTTC.

This clonotype was detected a few times. The DNA for the CDR3 is TGTGCCAGCAGCTTTCGACAGGATGTCGGGGAGCTGTTTTTT. Amino acids: CASSFRQDVGELFF. The rearrangement joins TRBV5-4 to TRBJ2-2, with TRBD1 as a possible D gene (6 bases). The germline V gene has CDR1 SGHNT and CDR2 YYREEE (reference sequence). The CDR3 loop spans 14 amino acids. The V end lost 2 bases, the J end lost 7 bases, and 12 bases lay between the germline ends.

This clonotype appeared many times. The chain couples TRBV28 to TRBJ2-3; TRBD1 matches 7 bases. Germline V gene lookup returns CDR1 MDHEN and CDR2 SYDVKM. CDR3 length: 18 residues. J gave up 2 bases and V 2 bases, and 13 bases lay outside the gene matches. The CDR3 region has the DNA TGTGCCAGCAGTTTAAAGAGGGGGCAAGCCAAGGTCACAGATACGCAGTATTTT. This encodes CASSLKRGQAKVTDTQYF.